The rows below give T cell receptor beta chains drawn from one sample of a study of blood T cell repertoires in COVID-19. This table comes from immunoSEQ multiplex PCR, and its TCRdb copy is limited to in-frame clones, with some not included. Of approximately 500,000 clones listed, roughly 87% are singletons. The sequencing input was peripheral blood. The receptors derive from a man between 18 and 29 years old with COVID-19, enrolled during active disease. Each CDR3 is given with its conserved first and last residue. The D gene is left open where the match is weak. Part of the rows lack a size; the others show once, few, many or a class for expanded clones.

TGTGCAAGCGGGACTAGCTTTTACAATGAGCAGTTCTTC	CASGTSFYNEQFF	TRBD2	.	TRBV27	TRBJ2-1
TGTGCCAGGGGAGGACAGGACGCCTACGAGCAGTACTTC	CARGGQDAYEQYF	.	.	TRBV9	TRBJ2-7
TGTGCCAGCAGTCCCGGGACAGAACCCAATCAGCCCCAGCATTTT	CASSPGTEPNQPQHF	TRBD1	.	TRBV27	TRBJ1-5
TGTGCCAGCAGAGAGTGGGGCACAGTCGATGAGCAGTTCTTC	CASREWGTVDEQFF	.	.	TRBV11-2	TRBJ2-1
TGTGCCAGTAGTATAGAAGGCGGGAGCTCCTACAATGAGCAGTTCTTC	CASSIEGGSSYNEQFF	TRBD2	once	TRBV19	TRBJ2-1
TGTGCCAGCAGTTTGGGGACAGCCTACGAGCAGTACTTC	CASSLGTAYEQYF	TRBD1	.	TRBV27	TRBJ2-7
TGTGCCTGGAGTGTATTTCTCAGGTACGAGCAGTACTTC	CAWSVFLRYEQYF	.	.	TRBV30	TRBJ2-7
TGTGCCAGCAGCTTAGGTCCAGGGACCGGGGAGCTGTTTTTT	CASSLGPGTGELFF	.	few	TRBV7-3	TRBJ2-2
TGTGCCAGCAGCCCGGGACTTACGTCAACTAATGAAAAACTGTTTTTT	CASSPGLTSTNEKLFF	.	.	TRBV5-4	TRBJ1-4
TGTGCCAGCGGCTCGGACAACTCCTACGAGCAGTACTTC	CASGSDNSYEQYF	.	.	TRBV6-5	TRBJ2-7
TGTGCCAGCAGCTTCTCAGATACGCAGTATTTT	CASSFSDTQYF	.	.	TRBV27	TRBJ2-3
TGTGCCAGCAGCCCGGGACTAGCACCTAATGAGCAGTTCTTC	CASSPGLAPNEQFF	TRBD2	.	TRBV9	TRBJ2-1
TGTGCCAGCAGCTTAGAGGCGGCGAACACTGAAGCTTTCTTT	CASSLEAANTEAFF	.	.	TRBV7-6	TRBJ1-1
TGTGCCAGCAGCCACACAGGGGAAGCTTTCTTT	CASSHTGEAFF	.	once	TRBV3-1/TRBV3-2	TRBJ1-1
TGTGCCAGTAGTCCCGGGACAGGGGGACAAGAAAAACTGTTTTTT	CASSPGTGGQEKLFF	TRBD1	.	TRBV19	TRBJ1-4
TGCAGCGTGGCGGGGGTACAAGAGACCCAGTACTTC	CSVAGVQETQYF	TRBD2	.	TRBV29-1	TRBJ2-5
TGCAGTGCTAGATCTAATGGCTACACCTTC	CSARSNGYTF	.	once	TRBV20-1	TRBJ1-2
TGTGCCAGCAGTGACAGGGGTAACACTGAAGCTTTCTTT	CASSDRGNTEAFF	.	once	TRBV2	TRBJ1-1
TGTGCCAGCAGCTGGACAGGGGGGAGCAATCAGCCCCAGCATTTT	CASSWTGGSNQPQHF	TRBD1	.	TRBV27	TRBJ1-5
TGTGCCAGCGGTAGACAGGGCGATAATTCACCCCTCCACTTT	CASGRQGDNSPLHF	TRBD1	.	TRBV6-5	TRBJ1-6